Below are 9 T cell receptor beta chains sequenced from a single sample in a study of blood T cell repertoires in COVID-19. Produced via immunoSEQ multiplex PCR; TCRdb's table is partial and in-frame only. The table has about 300,000 clones, approximately 89% seen once; the top ten hold roughly 2.9%. Input material: PBMCs or T cells enriched from blood (not recorded which). The receptors were gathered from a woman in her fifties or sixties who had been exposed to COVID-19.

The chain joins TRBV2 to TRBJ2-3; 10 bases align to TRBD1. CDR1 SNHLY and CDR2 FYNNEI come from the germline V gene. The ends lost 5 bases at V and 6 bases at J; junction bases unmatched: 11. This CDR3 is built from 16 residues. This chain's CDR3 is CASSSPTGGAGDTQYF. In nucleotides, the CDR3 is TGTGCCAGCAGTAGCCCGACAGGGGGCGCGGGGGATACGCAGTATTTT.

V gene TRBV19 combines with J gene TRBJ2-2, with D perhaps TRBD2 (6 bases). Trimming cost V 7 bases and J 1 base, with 13 bases left between them. CDR3 length equals 15 residues. In germline, CDR1 is LNHDA, CDR2 SQIVND (reference sequence). As DNA, the CDR3 is TGTGCCAGTATGGCGGGGTCCTTGAACACCGGGGAGCTGTTTTTT. As protein: CASMAGSLNTGELFF.

This clone is medium-sized. The chain uses TRBV7-9 and TRBJ1-2; 11 nucleotides agree with TRBD1. From germline, CDR1 is SEHNR and CDR2 FQNEAQ (reference sequence). The CDR3 length is 16 residues. The V and J ends lost 4 bases and 6 bases, in that order; junction bases with no gene match: 10. CDR3 coding DNA: TGTGCCAGCAGCTCCCGGACAGGGGGCGCGCTCGATGGCTACACCTTC. It translates to CASSSRTGGALDGYTF.

The chain combines TRBV4-1 with TRBJ2-1, with 9 bases aligning to TRBD1. The CDR3 spans 17 residues. J lost 5 bases, V lost 2 bases, and 10 bases had no gene match. Germline loops: CDR1 MGHRA, CDR2 YSYEKL. CDR3 in amino acids: CASSQRSGQGRHNEQFF. The CDR3 DNA reads as TGCGCCAGCAGCCAAAGAAGCGGACAGGGGAGGCACAATGAGCAGTTCTTC.

V and J are TRBV5-4 and TRBJ1-3; no clear D. The germline V and J ends were trimmed by 0 bases and 0 bases, with 7 bases remaining between them. CDR3 length: 15 residues. CDR1 SGHNT and CDR2 YYREEE come from the germline V gene (reference sequence). CDR3 region: CASSLGRSSGNTIYF. The CDR3, as DNA: TGTGCCAGCAGCTTGGGAAGGAGCTCTGGAAACACCATATATTTT.

Only one count was recorded for this clone. The chain is built from TRBV19 and TRBJ2-5; D uncertain. Germline-derived CDR1 and CDR2 are LNHDA and SQIVND (reference sequence). The length of the CDR3 is 15 residues. Trimming removed 7 bases from V and 2 bases from J, with 17 bases in between. In nucleotides, the CDR3 is TGTGCCAGTAACACAAACCCTCAAAAACAAGAGACCCAGTACTTC. Protein product: CASNTNPQKQETQYF.

The CDR3 is CASSHPQARGSGYTF. The CDR3 coding sequence is TGTGCCAGCAGCCATCCCCAGGCCAGGGGGTCTGGCTACACCTTC. This sequence joins TRBV4-2 and TRBJ1-2; TRBD1 aligns across 7 bases. CDR1 is LGHNA and CDR2 is YNFKEQ in the germline V gene. The CDR3 is 15 amino acids. Losses at the gene ends were 3 bases for V and 7 bases for J; bases not matched to a gene: 11.

V usage is TRBV19 and J usage is TRBJ2-7; 11 positions match TRBD1. The germline gives CDR1 LNHDA, CDR2 SQIVND (reference sequence). V trimming: 7 bases; J trimming: 5 bases; junction bases outside the gene matches: 7. The CDR3 extends over 14 amino acids. CDR3 region: CASTPGTGGHEQYF. The DNA for the CDR3 is TGTGCCAGTACCCCAGGGACAGGGGGGCACGAGCAGTACTTC.

The V call is TRBV28, the J call TRBJ1-4, with 9 bases aligning to TRBD1. From germline, CDR1 is MDHEN and CDR2 SYDVKM. CDR3 size: 14 residues. The CDR3 spells CASRTGGRVEKLFF. DNA of the CDR3: TGTGCTAGTCGAACAGGGGGCAGGGTTGAAAAACTGTTTTTT.